The rows below give T cell receptor beta chains drawn from one sample of a study of CD8+CD57+ T cells in acquired aplastic anemia. From the reads, TCRdb called clonotypes with MiXCR, one entry per CDR3 protein. The sample shows fewer than 85,000 distinct CDR3 sequences, around 70% of them seen only once. Material for sequencing was sorted CD4+, CD8+, or CD8+CD57+ T cells (not recorded which) from PBMCs. These receptors were collected from a human donor with aplastic anemia. The CDR3 runs from the conserved cysteine through the conserved F or W. The order of the fields is D gene, V gene, J gene, clone size, CDR3 protein, CDR3 DNA. D genes are given only for firm matches. Size tells how often a clone was seen (once, few, many) or the class of an expanded clone, and some rows leave it out.

>-|TRBV29-1|TRBJ2-3|-
CSVEDGIGHHTDTQYF
TGCAGCGTTGAGGACGGCATAGGGCACCACACAGATACGCAGTATTTT
>-|TRBV2|TRBJ1-1|-
CASSVSGYTEAFF
TGTGCCAGCAGTGTTTCGGGGTACACTGAAGCTTTCTTT
>-|TRBV5-4|TRBJ2-7|-
CASSLAGGTGSYEQYF
TGCGCCAGCAGCTTGGCCGGGGGGACAGGATCTTACGAGCAGTACTTC
>-|TRBV7-3|TRBJ2-7|once
CASSNYYEQYF
TGCGCCAGCAGCAATTACTACGAGCAGTACTTC
>-|TRBV7-8|TRBJ2-5|once
CASSIKETQYF
TGTGCCAGCAGCATCAAAGAGACCCAGTACTTC
>-|TRBV11-3|TRBJ1-6|-
CASSTGQNSPLHF
TGTGCCAGCAGCACAGGACAGAATTCACCCCTCCACTTT
>TRBD1|TRBV20-1|TRBJ1-4|-
CSARDTGGSEKLFF
TGCAGTGCTAGAGATACAGGGGGCTCTGAAAAACTGTTTTTT
>-|TRBV10-3|TRBJ2-3|-
CAITRDFSTDTQYF
TGTGCCATCACACGGGACTTTAGCACAGATACGCAGTATTTT
>-|TRBV20-1|TRBJ2-1|-
CSASGEREGRNEQFF
TGCAGTGCCAGTGGGGAGCGAGAGGGACGCAATGAGCAGTTCTTC
>TRBD1|TRBV2|TRBJ1-6|-
CASSEIGTGVSPLHF
TGTGCCAGCAGTGAAATCGGGACAGGGGTCTCACCCCTCCACTTT
>-|TRBV7-3|TRBJ2-3|many
CASSPVGDTDTQYF
TGTGCCAGCAGCCCCGTTGGGGATACAGATACGCAGTATTTT
>-|TRBV15|TRBJ2-1|-
CATSPPGTRRNYEQFF
TGTGCCACCAGCCCGCCCGGGACTCGACGGAATTATGAGCAGTTCTTC
>-|TRBV7-8|TRBJ2-7|few
CASSLEGVYEQYF
TGTGCCAGCAGCTTAGAAGGGGTCTACGAGCAGTACTTC